The clone carrying this T cell receptor (beta chain) has ten or more counts. The antigen remains undetermined. These data belong to a study of CD8 T cells in ankylosing spondylitis. Findings and limits, study-wide: From matched ankylosing spondylitis synovial fluid, disease-linked clones were reportedly recovered at significantly enriched levels. In ankylosing spondylitis blood, a motif of fewer than 10 highly homologous TCR beta variants appeared characteristic.

TCRdb passed the 5' RACE reads through MiXCR, listing each CDR3 protein once. The sample contains approximately 400,000 distinct CDR3 sequences, roughly 25% of which appear only once. The CDR3 is made up of 16 amino acids. V was shortened by 0 bases and J by 0 bases, with 7 bases between the two germline ends. Per germline, CDR1 KGHDR and CDR2 SFDVKD. Sequencing input: blood, either unsorted or a sorted T cell fraction (not recorded which). This rearrangement joins TRBV24-1 to TRBJ2-2, with D possibly called TRBD1 or TRBD2 (6 bases each). This clonotype originated in a male donor with ankylosing spondylitis. The CDR3 here is CATSDLRGANTGELFF. As DNA, the CDR3 is TGTGCCACCAGTGATTTGAGGGGGGCGAACACCGGGGAGCTGTTTTTT.